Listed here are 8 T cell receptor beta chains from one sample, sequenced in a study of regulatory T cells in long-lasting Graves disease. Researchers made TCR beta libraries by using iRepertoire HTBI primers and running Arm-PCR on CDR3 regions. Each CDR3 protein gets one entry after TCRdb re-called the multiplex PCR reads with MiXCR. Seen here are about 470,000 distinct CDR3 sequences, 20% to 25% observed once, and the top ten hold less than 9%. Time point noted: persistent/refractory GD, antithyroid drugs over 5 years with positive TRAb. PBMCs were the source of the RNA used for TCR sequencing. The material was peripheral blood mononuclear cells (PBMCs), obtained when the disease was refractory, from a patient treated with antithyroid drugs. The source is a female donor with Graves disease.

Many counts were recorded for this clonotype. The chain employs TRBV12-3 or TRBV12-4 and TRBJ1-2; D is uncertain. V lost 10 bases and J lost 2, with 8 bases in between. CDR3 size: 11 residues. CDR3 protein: CAIFENYGYTF. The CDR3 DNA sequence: TGTGCCATCTTCGAGAACTATGGCTACACCTTC.

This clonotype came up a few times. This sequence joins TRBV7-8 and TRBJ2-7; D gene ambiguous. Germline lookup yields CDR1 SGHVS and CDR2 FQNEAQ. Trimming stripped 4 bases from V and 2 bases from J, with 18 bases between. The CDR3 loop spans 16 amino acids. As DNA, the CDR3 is TGTGCCAGCAGCTCCTTAGCCCAGGACCGTACCTACGAGCAGTACTTC. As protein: CASSSLAQDRTYEQYF.

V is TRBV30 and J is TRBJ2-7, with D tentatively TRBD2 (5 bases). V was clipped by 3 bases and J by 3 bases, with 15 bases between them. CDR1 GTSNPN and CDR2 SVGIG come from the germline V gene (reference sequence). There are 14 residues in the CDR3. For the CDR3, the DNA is TGTGCCTGGAGCGGACCCCGGGGAAGCTACGAGCAGTACTTC. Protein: CAWSGPRGSYEQYF.

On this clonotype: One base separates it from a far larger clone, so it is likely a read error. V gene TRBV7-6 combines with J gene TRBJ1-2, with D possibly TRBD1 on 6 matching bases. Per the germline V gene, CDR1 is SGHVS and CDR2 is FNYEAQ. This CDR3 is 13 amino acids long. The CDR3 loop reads CASSLSGGYGCTF. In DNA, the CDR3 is TGTGCCAGCAGCTTATCGGGGGGCTATGGCTGCACCTTC. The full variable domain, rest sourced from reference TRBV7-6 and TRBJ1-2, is GAGVSQSPRYKVTKRGQDVALRCDPISGHVSLYWYRQALGQGPEFLTYFNYEAQQDKSGLPNDRFSAERPEGSISTLTIQRTEQRDSAMYRCASSLSGGYGCTFGSGTRLTVV.

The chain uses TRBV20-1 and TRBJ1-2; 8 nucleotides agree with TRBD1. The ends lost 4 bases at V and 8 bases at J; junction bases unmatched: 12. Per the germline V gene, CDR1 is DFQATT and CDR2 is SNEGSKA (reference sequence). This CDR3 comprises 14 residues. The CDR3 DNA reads TGCAGTGCTACCCGGCAGACAGGGGCATGGGGCTACACCTTC. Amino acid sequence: CSATRQTGAWGYTF.

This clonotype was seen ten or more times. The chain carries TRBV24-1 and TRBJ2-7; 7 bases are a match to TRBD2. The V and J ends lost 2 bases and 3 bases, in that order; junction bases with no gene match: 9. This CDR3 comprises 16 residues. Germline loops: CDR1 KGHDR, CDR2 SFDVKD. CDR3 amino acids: CATSDSKTSTLYEQYF. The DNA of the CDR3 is TGTGCCACCAGTGATTCCAAGACTAGCACTCTCTACGAGCAGTACTTC.

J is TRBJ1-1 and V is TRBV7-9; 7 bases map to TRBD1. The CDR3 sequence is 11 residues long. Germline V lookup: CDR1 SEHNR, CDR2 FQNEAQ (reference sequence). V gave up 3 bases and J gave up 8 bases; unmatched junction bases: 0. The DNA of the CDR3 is TGTGCCAGCAGCTTGACAGGGGAAGCTTTCTTT. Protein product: CASSLTGEAFF.

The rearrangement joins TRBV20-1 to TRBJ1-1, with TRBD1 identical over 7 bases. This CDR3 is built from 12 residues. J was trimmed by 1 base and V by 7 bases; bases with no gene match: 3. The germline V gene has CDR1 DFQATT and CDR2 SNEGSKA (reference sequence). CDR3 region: CSGGGANTEAFF. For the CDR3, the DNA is TGCAGTGGAGGGGGCGCGAACACTGAAGCTTTCTTT.